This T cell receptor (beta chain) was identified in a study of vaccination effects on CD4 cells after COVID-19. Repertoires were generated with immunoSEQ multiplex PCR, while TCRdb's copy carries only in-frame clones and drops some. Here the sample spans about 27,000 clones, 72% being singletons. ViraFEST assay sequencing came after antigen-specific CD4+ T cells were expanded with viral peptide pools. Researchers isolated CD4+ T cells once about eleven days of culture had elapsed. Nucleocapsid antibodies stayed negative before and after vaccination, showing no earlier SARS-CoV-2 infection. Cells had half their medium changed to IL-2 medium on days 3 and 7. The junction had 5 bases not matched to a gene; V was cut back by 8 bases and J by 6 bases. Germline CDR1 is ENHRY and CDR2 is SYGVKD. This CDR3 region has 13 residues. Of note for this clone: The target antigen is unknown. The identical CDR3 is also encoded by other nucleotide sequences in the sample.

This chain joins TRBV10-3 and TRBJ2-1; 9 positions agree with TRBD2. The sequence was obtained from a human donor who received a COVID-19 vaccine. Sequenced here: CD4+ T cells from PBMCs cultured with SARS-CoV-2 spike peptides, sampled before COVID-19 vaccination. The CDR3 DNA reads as TGTGCCATCGGGTTAGCGGGAGCCAATGAGCAGTTCTTC. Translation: CAIGLAGANEQFF.